This TCR beta chain was captured by sequencing in a study of CD8 T cells in ankylosing spondylitis. This clonotype was detected a few times. Trimming took 2 bases from V and 5 from J; bases not matched to a gene: 6. This CDR3 has 15 residues. Germline CDR1 MNHEY, CDR2 SVGAGI. With molecular barcodes, quantitative 5'-RACE was used to make the TCR beta libraries. TCRdb redid the calling of the 5' RACE reads with MiXCR, one entry per CDR3 protein. The sample shows around 300,000 distinct CDR3 sequences, around 20% of them seen only once. This TCR was recovered from a female donor with ankylosing spondylitis or in good health (not recorded which). The source material was blood, either unsorted or a sorted T cell fraction (not recorded which). This chain uses TRBV6-5 with TRBJ2-7, with 10 bases matching TRBD1. The CDR3 DNA sequence: TGTGCCAGCAGTTACGACCGGGACAGGGGCCACGAGCAGTACTTC. Its protein is CASSYDRDRGHEQYF.